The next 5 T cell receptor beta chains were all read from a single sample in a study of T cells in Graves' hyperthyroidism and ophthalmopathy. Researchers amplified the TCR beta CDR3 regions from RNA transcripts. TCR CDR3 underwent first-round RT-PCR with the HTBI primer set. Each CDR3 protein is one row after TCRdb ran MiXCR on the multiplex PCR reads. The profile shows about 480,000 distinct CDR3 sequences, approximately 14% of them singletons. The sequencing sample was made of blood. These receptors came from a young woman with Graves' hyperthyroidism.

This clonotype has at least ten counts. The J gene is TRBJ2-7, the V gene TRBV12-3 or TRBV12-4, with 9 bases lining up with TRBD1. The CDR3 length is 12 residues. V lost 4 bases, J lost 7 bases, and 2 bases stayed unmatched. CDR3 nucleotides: TGTGCCAGCAGTTGGACAGGGGTTGAGCAGTACTTC. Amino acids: CASSWTGVEQYF.

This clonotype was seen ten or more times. In DNA, the CDR3 is TGTGCCAGCAGTTTGGGACAGGAGCGGGGCTACACCTTC. This encodes CASSLGQERGYTF. This chain uses TRBV12-3 or TRBV12-4 with TRBJ1-2, with 8 bases identical to TRBD1. The length of the CDR3 is 13 residues. After removal of 3 bases from V and 8 bases from J, the junction contained 5 bases not matched to a gene.

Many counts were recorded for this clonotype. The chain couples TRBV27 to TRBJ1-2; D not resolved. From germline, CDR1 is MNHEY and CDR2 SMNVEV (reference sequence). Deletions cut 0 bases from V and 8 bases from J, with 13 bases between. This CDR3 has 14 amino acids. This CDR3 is CASSLSISRGGYTF. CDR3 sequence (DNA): TGTGCCAGCAGTTTATCAATTTCGAGAGGAGGCTACACCTTC.

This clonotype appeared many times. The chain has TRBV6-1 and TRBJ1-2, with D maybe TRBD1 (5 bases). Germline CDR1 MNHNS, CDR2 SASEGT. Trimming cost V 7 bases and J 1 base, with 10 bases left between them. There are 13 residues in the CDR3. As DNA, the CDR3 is TGTGCCAGCAAGGGAGGGGTTAACTATGGCTACACCTTC. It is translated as CASKGGVNYGYTF.

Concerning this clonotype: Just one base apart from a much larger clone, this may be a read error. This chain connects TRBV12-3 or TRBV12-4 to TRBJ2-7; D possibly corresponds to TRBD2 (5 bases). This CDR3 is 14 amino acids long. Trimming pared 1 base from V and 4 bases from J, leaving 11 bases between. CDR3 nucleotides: TGTGCCAGCAGTTTAGAGATAAGGGAGTACGAGCAGTACTTC. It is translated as CASSLEIREYEQYF.